One sample yielded the 30 T cell receptor beta chains listed below, sequenced in a study of low-dose radiotherapy and immunotherapy resistance in tumors. Time point in this sample: after trial treatment. The treatment: LDRT plus nivolumab, ipilimumab, low-dose cyclophosphamide and aspirin (RACIN trial). cDNA synthesis used a TRAV/TRBV-specific primer set for both chains. Over roughly 20 PCR cycles, TCRs were amplified from a constant-region primer and V-primer adapter. TCRdb passed the reads through MiXCR, listing each CDR3 protein once. The table shows 95,000 to 100,000 distinct CDR3 sequences, with more than 20% occurring only once. The source material was PBMCs, sampled after low-dose radiotherapy plus immunotherapy. Receptor source: a male donor with prostate cancer.

This clonotype was seen repeatedly, ten times or more. The chain is built from TRBV7-2 and TRBJ1-5; TRBD1 matches 10 bases. The junction had 9 bases not matched to a gene; V was cut back by 5 bases and J by 8 bases. Germline V lookup: CDR1 SGHTA, CDR2 FQGNSA. This CDR3 region has 15 residues. The CDR3 sequence: CASSVIGTGDKPQHF. The CDR3 region has the DNA TGTGCCAGCAGCGTTATCGGGACAGGGGATAAGCCCCAGCATTTT.

This clonotype was counted many times. The gene calls are TRBV11-2 and TRBJ2-1; D is possibly TRBD2 (6 bases). This CDR3 comprises 17 residues. The V and J ends lost 8 bases and 5 bases respectively, with 25 bases between them. The germline V gene has CDR1 SGHAT and CDR2 FQNNGV. The CDR3 loop is CASGYGGATWADNEQFF. The CDR3 DNA follows: TGTGCCAGCGGGTATGGAGGGGCGACCTGGGCCGACAATGAGCAGTTCTTC. Full variable domain (rest looked up from reference TRBV11-2 and TRBJ2-1): EAGVAQSPRYKIIEKRQSVAFWCNPISGHATLYWYQQILGQGPKLLIQFQNNGVVDDSQLPKDRFSAERLKGVDSTLKIQPAKLEDSAVYLCASGYGGATWADNEQFFGPGTRLTVL.

This clonotype was found many times. This chain connects TRBV3-1 to TRBJ2-7, with D perhaps matching TRBD1 (7 bases). The CDR3 has 13 amino acids. The germline V gene has CDR1 LGHDT and CDR2 YNNKEL (reference sequence). V lost 8 bases to trimming and J lost 6 bases, with 17 bases between them. CDR3 amino acids: CASQNQGGGEQYF. In DNA, the CDR3 is TGTGCCAGCCAAAATCAGGGGGGCGGCGAGCAGTACTTC.

This clonotype was seen ten or more times. V gene TRBV11-1 combines with J gene TRBJ2-5, with a weak D call TRBD2 (6 bases). Germline CDR1 is SGHAT and CDR2 is FQDESV (reference sequence). V gave up 5 bases and J gave up 4 bases, with 14 bases separating them. CDR3 length: 14 amino acids. CDR3 nucleotides: TGTGCCAGCAGCCGGGACTTTCAAAGAGAGACCCAGTACTTC. This encodes CASSRDFQRETQYF.

This clonotype was recorded at least ten times. This chain joins TRBV7-6 and TRBJ1-6, with 10 positions matching TRBD1. CDR1 is SGHVS, CDR2 FNYEAQ, per germline. V trimming: 1 base; J trimming: 10 bases; junction bases outside the gene matches: 4. This CDR3 is 15 amino acids long. The CDR3 loop reads CASSLVGQGLSPLHF. In DNA form, the CDR3 reads TGTGCCAGCAGCTTAGTGGGACAGGGGTTATCACCCCTCCACTTT.

This clonotype was recorded at least ten times. The chain combines TRBV7-2 with TRBJ2-2; 7 nucleotides match TRBD2. The CDR3 extends over 15 amino acids. The V and J ends lost 1 base and 4 bases, in that order; junction bases with no gene match: 3. Per the germline V gene, CDR1 is SGHTA and CDR2 is FQGNSA. For the CDR3, the DNA is TGTGCCAGCAGCTTAGGACTAGCCGGCACCGGGGAGCTGTTTTTT. This sequence encodes CASSLGLAGTGELFF.

In its sample, this clonotype was seen many times. The rearrangement uses TRBV7-2 and TRBJ2-5, with 7 bases that match TRBD2. Germline CDR1 reads SGHTA; CDR2 reads FQGNSA. Trimming at V came to 2 bases and at J to 2 bases, leaving 5 bases not matched to a gene. The CDR3 is 15 residues long. The CDR3 is CASSLFAGEQETQYF. The CDR3 coding sequence is TGTGCCAGCAGCTTATTCGCGGGGGAACAAGAGACCCAGTACTTC.

The chain combines TRBV6-1 with TRBJ2-5; TRBD1 agrees at 7 bases. The CDR3 is made up of 17 amino acids. With V trimmed by 4 bases and J by 5 bases, 16 bases remained unmatched. Germline V gene data show CDR1 as MNHNS and CDR2 as SASEGT. The chain's CDR3 is CASSARASEGAGETQYF. In DNA form, the CDR3 reads TGTGCCAGCAGTGCAAGGGCAAGCGAGGGGGCAGGGGAGACCCAGTACTTC.

This clonotype was found many times. V gene TRBV10-1 combines with J gene TRBJ2-2; tentative D call: TRBD2 (5 bases). Trimming took off 6 bases at V and 0 bases at J, with 8 bases between the two ends. The CDR3 length is 14 residues. In germline, CDR1 is WNHNN, CDR2 SYGVQD (reference sequence). CDR3 region: CASSGGPNTGELFF. The CDR3 DNA reads TGCGCCAGCAGCGGAGGACCGAACACCGGGGAGCTGTTTTTT.

This clonotype was counted ten times or more. The CDR3 region has the DNA TGTGCCAGCAGTTACTCCGGGACAGGGGCAGAAAAACTGTTTTTT. Its protein is CASSYSGTGAEKLFF. The chain employs TRBV6-6 and TRBJ1-4, with TRBD1 matching over 10 bases. Germline CDR1 is MNHNY and CDR2 is SVGAGI (reference sequence). The CDR3 contains 15 residues. With V trimmed by 0 bases and J by 8 bases, 3 bases remained unmatched.

This clonotype was seen many times. The genes are TRBV11-2 and TRBJ2-7, with a weak D call TRBD1 (6 bases). The CDR3 consists of 17 residues. CDR1 is SGHAT and CDR2 is FQNNGV in the germline V gene. V was pared by 3 bases and J by 2 bases, with 20 bases between. CDR3 sequence: CASSFAQQGGYAYEQYF. Written as DNA, the CDR3 is TGTGCCAGCAGCTTCGCCCAACAGGGCGGGTACGCCTACGAGCAGTACTTC.

This clonotype was seen at least ten times. The rearrangement uses TRBV23-1 and TRBJ2-7; D possibly corresponds to TRBD2 (6 bases). TRBV23-1 is an ORF; its function is uncertain. The CDR3 length is 12 residues. Trimming removed 8 bases from V and 7 bases from J, with 15 bases in between. The CDR3 region is CASGRVAGEQYF. The CDR3 DNA is TGCGCCAGCGGACGGGTCGCGGGGGAGCAGTACTTC.

Details on this clonotype: This could be a read error, since a much larger clone is one nucleotide away. The chain combines TRBV7-9 with TRBJ2-7; 9 nucleotides line up with TRBD1. Per the germline V gene, CDR1 is SEHNR and CDR2 is FQNEAQ (reference sequence). The V gene end was trimmed by 4 bases and the J gene end by 6 bases; junction bases not matched to a gene: 4. The CDR3 is made up of 13 amino acids. Written as DNA, the CDR3 is TGTGCCAGCAGCTACAGGGGGCAGTGCGAGCAGTACTTC. Amino acid sequence: CASSYRGQCEQYF. Full variable domain (remainder filled in from reference TRBV7-9 and TRBJ2-7): DTGVSQNPRHKITKRGQNVTFRCDPISEHNRLYWYRQTLGQGPEFLTYFQNEAQLEKSRLLSDRFSAERPKGSFSTLEIQRTEQGDSAMYLCASSYRGQCEQYFGPGTRLTVT.

In this sample, this clonotype turned up many times. This chain links TRBV19 with TRBJ2-1; the D is unclear. CDR1 is LNHDA, CDR2 SQIVND, per germline (reference sequence). Trimming took off 3 bases at V and 7 bases at J, with 16 bases between the two ends. The CDR3 consists of 15 residues. The CDR3 is CASSIPRPPVNEQFF. Here the CDR3 DNA reads TGTGCCAGTAGTATCCCCCGGCCTCCGGTGAATGAGCAGTTCTTC.

This clonotype was detected many times. The chain links TRBV5-1 to TRBJ2-5; tentatively, D is TRBD1 (7 bases). Germline V gene sequence: CDR1 SGHRS, CDR2 YFSETQ. With 5 bases removed from V and 1 base from J, the gap between germline ends came to 15 bases. The CDR3 is 15 amino acids. The CDR3 loop reads CASRVGGTAQETQYF. CDR3 in DNA: TGCGCCAGCAGAGTAGGAGGGACAGCCCAAGAGACCCAGTACTTC.

Remarks on this clonotype: Only one base separates this from a far larger clonotype, so it likely reflects a read error. V gene TRBV6-5 combines with J gene TRBJ1-5, with 7 bases fitting TRBD1. The junction had 16 bases not matched to a gene; V was cut back by 5 bases and J by 3 bases. CDR1 and CDR2 (germline): MNHEY, SVGAGI. CDR3 length: 18 residues. The CDR3 DNA is TGTGCCAGCAGTGAATCGCTCGCCGGGACAGTCCACAATCAGCCCCAGCATTTT. Translation gives CASSESLAGTVHNQPQHF.

There are many counts of this clonotype. The V and J genes are TRBV4-1 and TRBJ2-1, with D unclear. Germline lookup yields CDR1 MGHRA and CDR2 YSYEKL. V was pared by 1 base and J by 0 bases, with 1 base between. There are 13 residues in the CDR3. In DNA, the CDR3 is TGCGCCAGCAGCCAAGCCTCCTACAATGAGCAGTTCTTC. Translated, it gives CASSQASYNEQFF.

In this sample, this clonotype turned up many times. J is TRBJ2-7 and V is TRBV6-1; TRBD1 agrees at 7 bases. The CDR3 runs 13 residues. Germline lookup yields CDR1 MNHNS and CDR2 SASEGT. The junction had 3 bases not matched to a gene; V was cut back by 5 bases and J by 2 bases. CDR3 in amino acids: CASSKGQAYEQYF. The CDR3 DNA reads TGTGCCAGCAGTAAAGGACAGGCCTACGAGCAGTACTTC.

In this sample, this clonotype turned up many times. V gene TRBV27 combines with J gene TRBJ2-3; tentatively, D is TRBD1 (7 bases). CDR1 is MNHEY and CDR2 is SMNVEV in the germline V gene (reference sequence). The V gene lost 3 bases and the J gene lost 5 bases, with 21 bases spanning the gap. The length of the CDR3 is 17 residues. The CDR3 DNA follows: TGTGCCAGCAGTTTCGGTCAGGGGGGACAAGGGGGAGATACGCAGTATTTT. This codes for CASSFGQGGQGGDTQYF.

The rearrangement joins TRBV5-1 to TRBJ1-2, with 9 bases fitting TRBD1. After removal of 4 bases from V and 6 bases from J, the junction contained 10 bases not matched to a gene. This CDR3 contains 15 residues. Germline loops: CDR1 SGHRS, CDR2 YFSETQ. CDR3 in amino acids: CASSLDPTGGNGYTF. The DNA for the CDR3 is TGCGCCAGCAGCCTCGACCCGACAGGGGGGAATGGCTACACCTTC.

This clonotype has ten or more counts. CDR3 coding DNA: TGTGCCAGCAGCCAAGTGGCTGTGTACCAAGAGACCCAGTACTTC. It translates to CASSQVAVYQETQYF. This chain joins TRBV3-1 and TRBJ2-5; the D is unclear. The CDR3 runs to 15 residues. CDR1 is LGHDT, CDR2 YNNKEL, per germline (reference sequence). V shed 1 base and J shed 0 bases, with 9 bases lying between them.

In this sample, this clonotype turned up many times. The chain employs TRBV19 and TRBJ2-1; perhaps D is TRBD1 or TRBD2 (5 bases each). The V and J ends lost 7 bases and 3 bases respectively, with 16 bases between them. The CDR3 runs 15 residues. Germline V gene data show CDR1 as LNHDA and CDR2 as SQIVND (reference sequence). The chain's CDR3 is CASTDPGRLYNEQFF. The CDR3 DNA is TGTGCCAGTACCGATCCGGGACGCCTCTACAATGAGCAGTTCTTC.

This clonotype has a count of ten or more. The chain employs TRBV5-4 and TRBJ2-7, with 9 bases lining up with TRBD1. The germline gives CDR1 SGHNT, CDR2 YYREEE (reference sequence). The CDR3 is 14 amino acids. The junction had 4 bases not matched to a gene; V was cut back by 4 bases and J by 2 bases. The CDR3 DNA reads TGTGCCAGCAGCGGACAGGGGCGGCCCTACGAGCAGTACTTC. It encodes CASSGQGRPYEQYF.

This clonotype has a count of ten or more. This chain uses TRBV9 with TRBJ2-6; D may be TRBD1 or TRBD2 (6 bases each). Germline V gene data show CDR1 as SGDLS and CDR2 as YYNGEE. The CDR3 is 17 residues long. Trimming shortened V by 0 bases and J by 4 bases, and 14 bases separated the two germline ends. The CDR3 DNA follows: TGTGCCAGCAGCGTAGAACGGAGGGGGGCAGGGGCCAACGTCCTGACTTTC. It is translated as CASSVERRGAGANVLTF.

This clonotype has ten or more counts. This chain joins TRBV6-1 and TRBJ2-7; 12 bases are shared with TRBD2. The V gene's germline CDR1 is MNHNS and CDR2 SASEGT. This CDR3 has 14 amino acids. The V and J ends lost 6 bases and 6 bases, in that order; junction bases with no gene match: 6. The CDR3 DNA is TGTGCCAGCAGCTCTAGCGGGGGGGCCCGCGAGCAGTACTTC. It translates to CASSSSGGAREQYF.

This clonotype was recorded many times. The CDR3 region has the DNA TGCGCCAGCGCCGGACTAGCGGGGGATACCGGGGAGCTGTTTTTT. Its protein is CASAGLAGDTGELFF. The chain couples TRBV5-1 to TRBJ2-2; 13 bases are a match to TRBD2. J gave up 5 bases and V 7 bases, and 5 bases lay outside the gene matches. The CDR3 has 15 amino acids. The germline gives CDR1 SGHRS, CDR2 YFSETQ.

This clonotype was recorded many times. This chain links TRBV10-3 with TRBJ2-1; 9 positions match TRBD2. Germline lookup yields CDR1 ENHRY and CDR2 SYGVKD. This CDR3 is built from 16 residues. V gave up 2 bases and J gave up 7 bases; unmatched junction bases: 9. CDR3 sequence reads: CAISEEQRGALNEQFF. The DNA for the CDR3 is TGTGCCATCAGTGAGGAGCAGCGGGGGGCCTTAAATGAGCAGTTCTTC.

This clonotype was observed once. A far bigger clonotype differs at one base, so this is likely a read error. This chain links TRBV6-2 or TRBV6-3 with TRBJ2-7; 12 nucleotides align to TRBD1. Germline loops: CDR1 MNHEY, CDR2 SVGEGT. V trimming: 6 bases; J trimming: 7 bases; junction bases outside the gene matches: 10. CDR3 length: 15 residues. The CDR3 DNA follows: TGTGCCAGCAGGCGGCGGGGACAGGGGGCGAATGAGCAGTACTTC. This sequence encodes CASRRRGQGANEQYF.

Ten or more counts support this clonotype. This rearrangement joins TRBV4-1 to TRBJ1-2; a weak D match, TRBD1 (6 bases). CDR1 is MGHRA, CDR2 YSYEKL, per germline. This CDR3 contains 16 residues. V shed 4 bases and J shed 8 bases, with 23 bases lying between them. CDR3 residues: CASSPRTESGQSGYTF. The CDR3 nucleotides are TGCGCCAGCAGCCCAAGGACAGAGAGCGGCCAGAGCGGCTACACCTTC.

V is TRBV11-2 and J is TRBJ2-3; possibly TRBD2 for D (6 bases). The V end was cut by 4 bases, the J end by 4 bases, with 24 bases between. Germline CDR1 reads SGHAT; CDR2 reads FQNNGV. This CDR3 comprises 18 residues. CDR3 in amino acids: CASSSAEGALGGSDTQYF. The DNA for the CDR3 is TGTGCCAGCAGCTCCGCAGAGGGAGCCCTGGGGGGATCAGATACGCAGTATTTT.